This T cell receptor (beta chain) was found in a study of blood T cell repertoires in COVID-19. The wider study: Some COVID-19 samples were acute and others convalescent; all came from the United States, Italy and Spain. Sources were T cells, B-cell-depleted T cells, or PBMCs; the material itself was cDNA or gDNA.

This CDR3 comprises 13 residues. The germline V gene encodes CDR1 LNHDA and CDR2 SQIVND (reference sequence). Trimming left V 4 bases short and J 7 bases short, with 11 bases between. This clone was found once. Authors' analysis steps: Cell counts per sample came from amplifying reference gene primers. Sequenced by immunoSEQ multiplex PCR; TCRdb stores in-frame clones only, minus some. V and J calls and clone size are copied from that table; D and trimming were computed from the DNA. The sample has approximately 260,000 clones, 70% to 90% seen once. V is TRBV19 and J is TRBJ1-5; unclear D gene. The receptor was derived from a man aged 55-75 years who had recovered from COVID-19. The sequencing input was peripheral blood. CDR3 in amino acids: CASSSPVGQPQHF. CDR3 in DNA: TGTGCCAGTAGTAGCCCCGTCGGGCAGCCCCAGCATTTT.